Given below is one T cell receptor (beta chain) in context. TCRdb's copy holds only in-frame clones and misses some; the assay was immunoSEQ multiplex PCR. The table lists about 400,000 clones, around nine tenths of them singletons, with about 0.89% in the top ten. The sample is drawn from a study of blood T cell repertoires in COVID-19. The wider study: T cells, B-cell-depleted T cells, or PBMCs supplied cDNA or gDNA.

The germline V gene encodes CDR1 SGHAT and CDR2 FQNNGV. The CDR3 contains 14 residues. With 0 bases removed from V and 5 bases from J, the gap between germline ends came to 11 bases. The chain is built from TRBV11-2 and TRBJ2-7; D ambiguous. The TCR originated in a young woman with acute COVID-19. Sample: PBMCs or T cells enriched from blood (not recorded which). The CDR3 nucleotides are TGTGCCAGCAGCTTAGAATTTCGGTTTCACGAGCAGTACTTC. Its protein is CASSLEFRFHEQYF.